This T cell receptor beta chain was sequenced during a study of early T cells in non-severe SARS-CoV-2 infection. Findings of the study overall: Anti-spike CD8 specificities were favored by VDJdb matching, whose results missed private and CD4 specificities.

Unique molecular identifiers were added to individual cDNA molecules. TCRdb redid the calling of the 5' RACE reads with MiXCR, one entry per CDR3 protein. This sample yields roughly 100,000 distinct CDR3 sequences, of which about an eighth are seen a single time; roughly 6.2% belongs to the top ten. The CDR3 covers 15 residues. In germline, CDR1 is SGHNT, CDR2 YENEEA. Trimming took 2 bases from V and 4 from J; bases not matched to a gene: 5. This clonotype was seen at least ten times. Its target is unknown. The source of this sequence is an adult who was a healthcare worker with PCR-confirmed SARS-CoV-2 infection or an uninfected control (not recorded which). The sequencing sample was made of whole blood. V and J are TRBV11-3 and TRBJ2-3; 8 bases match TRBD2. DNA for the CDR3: TGTGCCAGCAGCTTAATCGCGGGAGGATCAGATACGCAGTATTTT. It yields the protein CASSLIAGGSDTQYF.